This paragraph reports one TCR beta chain. Its specificity is not known. The sample is drawn from a study of cytomegalovirus exposure and HLA in healthy donors. The wider study: Among the 300 to 500 genotyped donors, 65% to 90% were placed in the Caucasian-associated ancestry cluster.

Study-level results: Being productive about 87% or about 30% of the time was typical of most TCR beta V segments in an earlier analysis. In a later analysis, parvovirus B19, influenza, CMV and Epstein-Barr virus appeared linked to several top co-occurrence clusters.

Between the trimmed V and J ends, which lost 4 bases and 3 bases, there was a span of 10 bases. Germline V gene lookup returns CDR1 KGHSH and CDR2 LQKENI. CDR3 length: 13 residues. 60 Vbeta and 13 Jbeta primers were used in PCR. Libraries were prepared by immunoSEQ multiplex PCR; TCRdb keeps only in-frame clonotypes and omits some of them. The data show about 120,000 clones, just under 75% seen once. The clonotype comes from a human donor in good health. V is TRBV18 and J is TRBJ2-7; D is possibly TRBD2 (5 bases). The specimen was PBMCs. The CDR3 region has the DNA TGTGCCAGCTCACTCGGCGGACTCTACGAGCAGTACTTC. Amino acids: CASSLGGLYEQYF. The full variable domain, with the rest looked up from reference TRBV18 and TRBJ2-7, is NAGVMQNPRHLVRRRGQEARLRCSPMKGHSHVYWYRQLPEEGLKFMVYLQKENIIDESGMPKERFSAEFPKEGPSILRIQQVVRGDSAAYFCASSLGGLYEQYFGPGTRLTVT.